These T cell receptor beta chains were read from a single sample in a study of radiotherapy plus CTLA-4 blockade in lung cancer. The assay was immunoSEQ multiplex PCR, and TCRdb's table has in-frame clones only and misses some. The data contain 120,000 or so clones, more than 80% of them singletons. Source: peripheral blood, taken from a patient treated with radiotherapy plus ipilimumab. Receptors originate from a human donor with non-small cell lung cancer that progressed on radiotherapy plus ipilimumab. CDR3s include the opening cysteine and the closing phenylalanine or tryptophan. D genes are given only for firm matches. Clone size is shown for a subset of rows, as once, few, many or a class of expanded clone.

D | J | size | V | DNA | CDR3
- | TRBJ2-1 | - | TRBV20-1 | TGCAGTGCTCCCTCCTTTGATGAGCAGTTCTTC | CSAPSFDEQFF
- | TRBJ2-5 | - | TRBV11-2 | TGTGCCAGCAGCTTAGGGGACTCCAAGTACCAAGAGACCCAGTACTTC | CASSLGDSKYQETQYF
- | TRBJ2-3 | - | TRBV10-3 | TGTGCCATCAGCGGAGGGCTAGGCGCCCCGAGCACAGATACGCAGTATTTT | CAISGGLGAPSTDTQYF
- | TRBJ1-3 | - | TRBV9 | TGTGCCAGCAGCAATCTCCAGGGATTCGGTGGAAACACCATATATTTT | CASSNLQGFGGNTIYF
- | TRBJ1-5 | - | TRBV9 | TGTGCCAGCAGCGCCGAGGGGGATATTCAGCCCCAGCATTTT | CASSAEGDIQPQHF
- | TRBJ2-6 | - | TRBV27 | TGTGCCAGCAGTTTGGCGAGGTCTGGGGCCAACGTCCTGACTTTC | CASSLARSGANVLTF
TRBD1 | TRBJ2-3 | - | TRBV6-1 | TGTGCCAGCAGTGTCCGCCCGCCCGACAGGGGCCTCGATACGCAGTATTTT | CASSVRPPDRGLDTQYF
TRBD1 | TRBJ1-1 | - | TRBV6-5 | TGTGCCAGCACCCCGGGACAGCTGAACACTGAAGCTTTCTTT | CASTPGQLNTEAFF
TRBD2 | TRBJ2-1 | - | TRBV5-1 | TGCGCCAGCAGCTTTGGACTAGCGGGAGTGGGTGAGCAGTTCTTC | CASSFGLAGVGEQFF
- | TRBJ2-6 | - | TRBV12-5 | TGTGCTAGTGGATATTCAGGGGCCAACGTCCTGACTTTC | CASGYSGANVLTF
- | TRBJ1-2 | once | TRBV29-1 | TGCAGCGTTGAAGAGGGAAGTGGCTACACCTTC | CSVEEGSGYTF
TRBD2 | TRBJ2-3 | - | TRBV9 | TGTGCCAGCAGCCCCGCCCGGACTAGCGGGATGGCAGATACGCAGTATTTT | CASSPARTSGMADTQYF
- | TRBJ2-1 | - | TRBV4-1 | TGCGCCAGCAGCCTTACCCCTACCTCCGGGACACCATACAATGAGCAGTTCTTC | CASSLTPTSGTPYNEQFF
- | TRBJ2-1 | - | TRBV5-6 | TGTGCCAGCAGCTTGGTAGGGGGGGCCTACAATGAGCAGTTCTTC | CASSLVGGAYNEQFF
- | TRBJ1-2 | - | TRBV7-8 | TGTGCCAGCAGCCCCCAGTCCCGTTTGGCTAACTATGGCTACACCTTC | CASSPQSRLANYGYTF
- | TRBJ1-3 | - | TRBV19 | TGTGCCAGCCGACGGGACCGCTCTGGAAACACCATATATTTT | CASRRDRSGNTIYF
TRBD1 | TRBJ2-5 | - | TRBV6-1 | TGTGCCAGCAGTGTATACCGGGACAGAGTACAAGAGACCCAGTACTTC | CASSVYRDRVQETQYF
- | TRBJ2-5 | - | TRBV9 | TGTGCCAGCAGCGGCTCATTGCGGGATATGGGGACCCAGTACTTC | CASSGSLRDMGTQYF
TRBD1 | TRBJ1-3 | - | TRBV19 | TGTGCCAGTAGTCGGACAGGGGACTCTGGAAACACCATATATTTT | CASSRTGDSGNTIYF
- | TRBJ1-5 | - | TRBV5-6 | TGTGCCAGCAGCCCCGGACTGGCGGAGCCCCAGCATTTT | CASSPGLAEPQHF
- | TRBJ2-1 | few | TRBV5-1 | TGCGCCAGCAGCCTCCCGGCAGGGTTAGAGAATGAGCAGTTCTTC | CASSLPAGLENEQFF
- | TRBJ1-2 | - | TRBV4-2 | TGTGCCAGCAGCCAAGTGGGGACCCGCGGTGGCTACACCTTC | CASSQVGTRGGYTF
TRBD2 | TRBJ2-7 | - | TRBV6-1 | TGTGCCAGCAGTCACACTAGCGGGATCGACGAGCAGTACTTC | CASSHTSGIDEQYF
TRBD2 | TRBJ2-7 | - | TRBV7-6 | TGTGCCAGCAGCCCAACGATTGACAGCGGGAGAGACCCCTACGAGCAGTACTTC | CASSPTIDSGRDPYEQYF
TRBD1 | TRBJ1-3 | - | TRBV4-2 | TGTGCCAGCAGCCAAGATCTTGGGACAGGGGTTCGATCGGGTGGAAACACCATATATTTT | CASSQDLGTGVRSGGNTIYF
- | TRBJ2-3 | - | TRBV18 | TGTGCCAGCTCCCCCGGGACTCCCCGCCCGGATACGCAGTATTTT | CASSPGTPRPDTQYF
- | TRBJ1-2 | - | TRBV30 | TGTGCCTGGAGTGTACCCGGGGCCATAGGGGGGGGCTACACCTTC | CAWSVPGAIGGGYTF
- | TRBJ2-7 | - | TRBV6-6 | TGTGCCAGCAGTCAGACCTCCTACGAGCAGTACTTC | CASSQTSYEQYF
TRBD2 | TRBJ2-2 | - | TRBV2 | TGTGCCAGCAGCGGACTGGGGACTATTAACACCGGGGAGCTGTTTTTT | CASSGLGTINTGELFF
TRBD1 | TRBJ1-2 | - | TRBV29-1 | TGCAGCGTTCGCCAGGGGGCTAAAGGCTACACCTTC | CSVRQGAKGYTF
TRBD2 | TRBJ2-2 | - | TRBV10-3 | TGTGCCATCAGCGCCGGACTAGCGACGGCCGGGGAGCTGTTTTTT | CAISAGLATAGELFF
- | TRBJ1-5 | - | TRBV25-1 | TGTGCCAGCAGTGGGAGTGATAGCAATCAGCCCCAGCATTTT | CASSGSDSNQPQHF
TRBD1 | TRBJ1-2 | - | TRBV6-1 | TGTGCCAGCAGTGCGAACAGGGGGCCTAGTGGCTACACCTTC | CASSANRGPSGYTF
TRBD1 | TRBJ2-3 | - | TRBV11-2 | TGTGCCAGCAGCATACGACCTAGGGACAGGGTTCCAGATACGCAGTATTTT | CASSIRPRDRVPDTQYF
- | TRBJ2-2 | - | TRBV9 | TGTGCCAGCAGCGCCCGGGACTTCCCGGTCACCGGGGAGCTGTTTTTT | CASSARDFPVTGELFF
- | TRBJ2-3 | few | TRBV4-2 | TGTGCCAGCAGCCCCGGTCGGATAGATACGCAGTATTTT | CASSPGRIDTQYF
- | TRBJ1-4 | - | TRBV28 | TGTGCCAGCAGTTTTGGGGGACCTGCCGAAAAACTGTTTTTT | CASSFGGPAEKLFF
TRBD2 | TRBJ2-7 | - | TRBV10-3 | TGTGCCATCAGTAGGACTAGCGGCTCCTACGAGCAGTACTTC | CAISRTSGSYEQYF
- | TRBJ1-2 | - | TRBV2 | TGTGCCAGCAGGGTGGGGGGCCTCTATGGCTACACCTTC | CASRVGGLYGYTF
- | TRBJ2-7 | - | TRBV5-8 | TGTGCCAGCAGCCTTACCGCTTACGAGCAGTACTTC | CASSLTAYEQYF
TRBD1 | TRBJ2-7 | - | TRBV12-5 | TGTGCTAGTGGTTTGGTGCAGGGGGCAAGGAACGAGCAGTACTTC | CASGLVQGARNEQYF
- | TRBJ2-3 | - | TRBV5-1 | TGCGCCAGCAGCTCCAGGCCGATACTCACAGATACGCAGTATTTT | CASSSRPILTDTQYF
- | TRBJ2-7 | - | TRBV11-2 | TGTGCCAGCAGCCCAAGTTGGAGGATTACCTACGAGCAGTACTTC | CASSPSWRITYEQYF
- | TRBJ2-2 | once | TRBV7-9 | TGTGCCAGCAGCCCATCCCCGGGTCTAGGGGAGCTGTTTTTT | CASSPSPGLGELFF
- | TRBJ2-2 | once | TRBV9 | TGTGCCAGCAGCGCCGAGTCCAGGGGTCCGAACACCGGGGAGCTGTTTTTT | CASSAESRGPNTGELFF
- | TRBJ1-4 | - | TRBV5-4 | TGTGCCAGCAGCCCGGGAATCCTAACTAATGAAAAACTGTTTTTT | CASSPGILTNEKLFF
- | TRBJ2-7 | few | TRBV7-3 | TGTGCCAGCAGCCTCTCCTACGAGCAGTACTTC | CASSLSYEQYF
- | TRBJ2-6 | - | TRBV5-4 | TGTGCCAGCAGCTTGCCCTATTCCCAAACTCTCGGGGCCAACGTCCTGACTTTC | CASSLPYSQTLGANVLTF